This TCR beta chain was sequenced in a study of human T cells and chemical hapten exposure. TCRdb re-derived calls from the RACE reads in MiXCR, one entry per CDR3 protein. Of around 57,000 distinct CDR3 sequences listed, about 11% are singletons. Time point here: pre-sensitization, week 0. Treatment meaning: therapeutic diphenylcyclopropenone sensitization with weekly scalp DPC. Researchers sampled blood before each patch test went on. The sequenced sample was whole blood, obtained in connection with sensitization to the hapten diphenylcyclopropenone (DPC). This TCR came from a woman between 40 and 55 years old with alopecia areata. Some clones in this sample may be carry-over from other donors' samples.

The CDR3 region is CSATWAHSGEKLFF. The CDR3 nucleotides read TGCAGTGCCACCTGGGCCCACTCGGGTGAAAAACTGTTTTTT. The chain links TRBV20-1 to TRBJ1-4; D not certain. The CDR3 spans 14 residues. Per the germline V gene, CDR1 is DFQATT and CDR2 is SNEGSKA (reference sequence). V lost 6 bases to trimming and J lost 7 bases, with 18 bases between them.